This T cell receptor beta chain was recorded in a study of cytomegalovirus exposure and HLA in healthy donors. Notes on the study in general: Sequence variants that were highly shared formed a cluster that was likely a sequencing artifact. Beyond CMV serostatus, there was no information to go on about immune exposure. Common viral pathogens seemed to be connected with several of the most significant clusters, according to a later analysis.

Germline V lookup: CDR1 MDHEN, CDR2 SYDVKM. There are 14 residues in the CDR3. V shed 4 bases and J 7 bases; nucleotides not matched to a gene: 4. There are a few counts of this clone. Its antigen is not known. Primers for the PCR totalled 60 Vbeta and 13 Jbeta. Assay used: immunoSEQ multiplex PCR; TCRdb lists only in-frame clones, some missing. The sample yields 200,000 to 300,000 clones, around 81% seen once. This TCR derives from a woman aged 60-75 years in good health and CMV-seropositive. Sequences were obtained from PBMCs. The J gene is TRBJ1-6, the V gene TRBV28, with TRBD1 matching 7 bases. This CDR3 is CASSWDRLNSPLHF. In DNA, the CDR3 is TGTGCCAGCAGTTGGGACAGATTGAATTCACCCCTCCACTTT.